The 18 T cell receptor beta chains in this list originate from one sample, sequenced in a study of cytomegalovirus exposure and HLA in healthy donors. The PCR had 60 Vbeta and 13 Jbeta primers. The table came from immunoSEQ multiplex PCR; TCRdb's copy has only in-frame clones and leaves some out. The table shows more than 100,000 clones, with 82% occurring only once. Sequencing was carried out using PBMCs. The receptor set was obtained from a woman aged 50 to 60 in good health and CMV-seropositive.

This clone was counted only a few times. This chain joins TRBV28 and TRBJ1-5; D is uncertain. CDR1 and CDR2 from the germline V gene are MDHEN and SYDVKM. V lost 3 bases to trimming and J lost 4 bases, with 10 bases between them. The CDR3 extends over 14 amino acids. The CDR3 DNA is TGTGCCAGCAGTTTGGGAGGGCGAAATCAGCCCCAGCATTTT. This codes for CASSLGGRNQPQHF. The complete variable domain, with remaining parts taken from reference TRBV28 and TRBJ1-5, reads DVKVTQSSRYLVKRTGEKVFLECVQDMDHENMFWYRQDPGLGLRLIYFSYDVKMKEKGDIPEGYSVSREKKERFSLILESASTNQTSMYLCASSLGGRNQPQHFGDGTRLSIL.

The chain combines TRBV30 with TRBJ2-2, with D possibly being TRBD2 (6 bases). V was shortened by 3 bases and J by 4 bases, with 15 bases between the two germline ends. The V gene's germline CDR1 is GTSNPN and CDR2 SVGIG (reference sequence). The CDR3 has 15 amino acids. CDR3 coding DNA: TGTGCCTGGAGGGGGGTAGGAGGGCCCACCGGGGAGCTGTTTTTT. It yields the protein CAWRGVGGPTGELFF.

This rearrangement joins TRBV7-8 to TRBJ1-1, with D perhaps matching TRBD1 (6 bases). CDR3 size: 13 residues. V lost 4 bases and J 3 bases, leaving 9 bases between the germline ends. Germline V lookup: CDR1 SGHVS, CDR2 FQNEAQ. CDR3 sequence: CASSSEGDTEAFF. CDR3 bases: TGTGCCAGCAGCTCTGAGGGGGACACTGAAGCTTTCTTT. The entire variable domain, with the rest obtained from reference TRBV7-8 and TRBJ1-1, is as follows: GAGVSQSPRYKVAKRGQDVALRCDPISGHVSLFWYQQALGQGPEFLTYFQNEAQLDKSGLPSDRFFAERPEGSVSTLKIQRTQQEDSAVYLCASSSEGDTEAFFGQGTRLTVV.

This chain links TRBV2 with TRBJ2-7; perhaps TRBD1 as D (6 bases). The V and J ends lost 6 bases and 5 bases respectively, with 8 bases between them. Per germline, CDR1 SNHLY and CDR2 FYNNEI. This CDR3 contains 11 residues. The CDR3 sequence: CASRQGNEQYF. CDR3 DNA sequence: TGTGCCAGCAGACAGGGCAACGAGCAGTACTTC.

The genes are TRBV14 and TRBJ2-3, with a possible D match to TRBD2 (5 bases). The CDR3 loop spans 15 amino acids. V lost 5 bases to trimming and J lost 1 base, with 13 bases between them. CDR1 and CDR2 (germline): SGHDN, FVKESK. The DNA of the CDR3 is TGTGCCAGCAGCAATTGGCCGCGGGGCACAGATACGCAGTATTTT. As protein: CASSNWPRGTDTQYF.

The chain links TRBV11-3 to TRBJ2-7, with 10 bases fitting TRBD2. Germline values: CDR1 SGHNT, CDR2 YENEEA. This CDR3 region has 15 residues. J lost 6 bases, V lost 0 bases, and 5 bases had no gene match. CDR3 bases: TGTGCCAGCAGCTTAGATAGTACTAGCGGGACCGAGCAGTACTTC. Translating it yields CASSLDSTSGTEQYF. Combining the CDR3 with reference TRBV11-3 and TRBJ2-7 gives the whole variable domain EAGVVQSPRYKIIEKKQPVAFWCNPISGHNTLYWYLQNLGQGPELLIRYENEEAVDDSQLPKDRFSAERLKGVDSTLKIQPAELGDSAVYLCASSLDSTSGTEQYFGPGTRLTVT.

The J gene is TRBJ2-2, the V gene TRBV4-2; 8 bases line up with TRBD1. Germline CDR1 is LGHNA and CDR2 is YNFKEQ. This CDR3 comprises 13 residues. With V trimmed by 4 bases and J by 6 bases, 1 base remained unmatched. DNA for the CDR3: TGTGCCAGCAGCCGGACAGGGCCCGGGGAGCTGTTTTTT. This translates into CASSRTGPGELFF.

V gene TRBV7-2 combines with J gene TRBJ1-1; TRBD1 aligns across 9 bases. This CDR3 is 16 amino acids long. The trim removed 6 bases at V and 3 bases at J, leaving 11 bases unmatched. The germline V gene encodes CDR1 SGHTA and CDR2 FQGNSA. CDR3 nucleotide sequence: TGTGCCAGCAGTAGATCTACCGGGACAGGGTACACTGAAGCTTTCTTT. It translates to CASSRSTGTGYTEAFF.

This sequence joins TRBV5-1 and TRBJ1-1; a possible D gene is TRBD1 (5 bases). Trimming left V 0 bases short and J 2 bases short, with 8 bases between. This CDR3 has 14 residues. Germline CDR1 SGHRS, CDR2 YFSETQ. The CDR3 nucleotides read TGCGCCAGCAGCTTGGACAGGCCCAACACTGAAGCTTTCTTT. It specifies CASSLDRPNTEAFF.

The V gene is TRBV5-1, the J gene TRBJ1-1, with D hard to call. The CDR3 contains 15 residues. Trimming stripped 4 bases from V and 1 base from J, with 14 bases between. CDR1 is SGHRS, CDR2 YFSETQ, per germline. This chain's CDR3 is CASSRTPQENTEAFF. CDR3 sequence (DNA): TGCGCCAGCAGCAGAACCCCTCAGGAGAACACTGAAGCTTTCTTT.

This chain uses TRBV5-8 with TRBJ1-6, with 7 bases identical to TRBD1. The length of the CDR3 is 15 residues. V shed 0 bases and J 8 bases; nucleotides not matched to a gene: 5. Per the germline V gene, CDR1 is SGHTS and CDR2 is YDEGEE. CDR3 in amino acids: CASSLVGQSYSPLHF. Here the CDR3 DNA reads TGTGCCAGCAGCTTGGTGGGACAGAGTTATTCACCCCTCCACTTT.

This chain connects TRBV2 to TRBJ1-5; 9 bases agree with TRBD1. Per germline, CDR1 SNHLY and CDR2 FYNNEI. Trimming at V came to 6 bases and at J to 7 bases, leaving 7 bases not matched to a gene. This CDR3 is built from 14 residues. The CDR3 region is CASSLTGGGQPQHF. Here the CDR3 DNA reads TGTGCCAGCAGCCTTACAGGGGGCGGGCAGCCCCAGCATTTT.

The rearrangement uses TRBV7-3 and TRBJ2-3; 7 bases align to TRBD1. Germline V gene sequence: CDR1 SGHTA, CDR2 FQGTGA. The ends lost 4 bases at V and 1 base at J; junction bases unmatched: 5. CDR3 size: 15 residues. The CDR3 loop is CASSSTGVGTDTQYF. CDR3 sequence (DNA): TGTGCCAGCAGCTCAACAGGGGTTGGCACAGATACGCAGTATTTT.

The chain combines TRBV5-4 with TRBJ1-1; 12 nucleotides match TRBD1. The length of the CDR3 is 17 residues. J gave up 3 bases and V 4 bases, and 10 bases lay outside the gene matches. Germline CDR1 is SGHNT and CDR2 is YYREEE (reference sequence). CDR3 sequence: CASSAGTGGKSYTEAFF. DNA for the CDR3: TGTGCCAGCAGCGCCGGGACAGGGGGCAAATCGTACACTGAAGCTTTCTTT.

The CDR3 coding sequence is TGTGCCAGCAGCCCTTGGGACAGGGGGAGCAATGAGCAGTTCTTC. It is translated as CASSPWDRGSNEQFF. The chain carries TRBV5-4 and TRBJ2-1, with 11 bases lining up with TRBD1. V lost 4 bases and J lost 6; bases outside the gene matches: 6. The CDR3 contains 15 residues. Germline V gene data show CDR1 as SGHNT and CDR2 as YYREEE (reference sequence).

This clone appeared a single time. CDR3 in DNA: TGTGCCAGTAGCCGCCACGGCGGGGAGGGATTCTATGGCTACACCTTC. Protein product: CASSRHGGEGFYGYTF. The chain uses TRBV19 and TRBJ1-2; no clear D. This CDR3 is built from 16 residues. Looked up from germline, CDR1 is LNHDA and CDR2 is SQIVND (reference sequence). V shed 6 bases and J shed 4 bases, with 21 bases lying between them.

The sample holds one count of this clone. The chain joins TRBV28 to TRBJ2-7, with TRBD2 as a possible D gene (5 bases). CDR3 length: 12 amino acids. Trimming stripped 8 bases from V and 3 bases from J, with 11 bases between. CDR1 is MDHEN, CDR2 SYDVKM, per germline. The CDR3 DNA sequence: TGTGCCAGCGCCCCGGGGAACTACGAGCAGTACTTC. Translating gives CASAPGNYEQYF. The full variable domain, rest sourced from reference TRBV28 and TRBJ2-7, is DVKVTQSSRYLVKRTGEKVFLECVQDMDHENMFWYRQDPGLGLRLIYFSYDVKMKEKGDIPEGYSVSREKKERFSLILESASTNQTSMYLCASAPGNYEQYFGPGTRLTVT.

The chain has TRBV29-1 and TRBJ2-7; a possible D gene is TRBD1 (6 bases). Germline V gene data show CDR1 as SQVTM and CDR2 as ANQGSEA. The CDR3 sequence is 12 residues long. Between the trimmed V and J ends, which lost 4 bases and 2 bases, there was a span of 9 bases. CDR3: CSVVSGAYEQYF. The CDR3 DNA follows: TGCAGCGTTGTCTCAGGGGCCTACGAGCAGTACTTC.